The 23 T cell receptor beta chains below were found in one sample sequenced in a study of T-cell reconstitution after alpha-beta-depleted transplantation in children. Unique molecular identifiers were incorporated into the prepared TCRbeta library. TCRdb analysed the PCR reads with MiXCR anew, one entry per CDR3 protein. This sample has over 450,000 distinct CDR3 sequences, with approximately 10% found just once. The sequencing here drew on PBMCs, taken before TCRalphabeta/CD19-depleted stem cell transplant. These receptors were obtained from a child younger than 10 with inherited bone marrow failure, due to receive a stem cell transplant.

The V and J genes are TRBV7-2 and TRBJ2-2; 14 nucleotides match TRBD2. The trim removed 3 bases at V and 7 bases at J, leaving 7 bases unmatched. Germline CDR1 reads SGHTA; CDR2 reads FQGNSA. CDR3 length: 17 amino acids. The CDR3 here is CASSFTGTSGRGGELFF. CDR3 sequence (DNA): TGTGCCAGCAGCTTCACGGGGACTAGCGGGAGAGGCGGGGAGCTGTTTTTT.

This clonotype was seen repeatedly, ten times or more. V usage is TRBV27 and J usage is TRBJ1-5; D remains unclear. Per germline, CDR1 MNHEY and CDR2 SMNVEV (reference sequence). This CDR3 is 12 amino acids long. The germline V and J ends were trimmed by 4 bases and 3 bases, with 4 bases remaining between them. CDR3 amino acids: CASSWHNQPQHF. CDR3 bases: TGTGCCAGCAGTTGGCACAATCAGCCCCAGCATTTT.

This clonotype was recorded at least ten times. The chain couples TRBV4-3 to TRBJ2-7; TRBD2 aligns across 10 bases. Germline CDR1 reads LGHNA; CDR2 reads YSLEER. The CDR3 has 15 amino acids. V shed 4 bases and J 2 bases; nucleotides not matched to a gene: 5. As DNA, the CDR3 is TGCGCCAGCAGCCCTTTAGCGGGAGGAGCCTACGAGCAGTACTTC. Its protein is CASSPLAGGAYEQYF.

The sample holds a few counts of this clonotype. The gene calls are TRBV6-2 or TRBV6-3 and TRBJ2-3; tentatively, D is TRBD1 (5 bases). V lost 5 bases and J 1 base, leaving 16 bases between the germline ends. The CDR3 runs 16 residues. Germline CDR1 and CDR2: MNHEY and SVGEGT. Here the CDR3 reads CASSQGWGEGTDTQYF. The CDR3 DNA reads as TGTGCCAGCAGTCAAGGATGGGGCGAAGGCACAGATACGCAGTATTTT.

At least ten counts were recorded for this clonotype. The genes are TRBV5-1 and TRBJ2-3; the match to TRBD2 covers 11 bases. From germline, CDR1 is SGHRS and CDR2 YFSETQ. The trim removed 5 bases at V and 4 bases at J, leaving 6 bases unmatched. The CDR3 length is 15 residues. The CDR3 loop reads CASRSGLAVSDTQYF. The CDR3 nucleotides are TGCGCCAGCAGGTCGGGACTAGCGGTATCAGATACGCAGTATTTT.

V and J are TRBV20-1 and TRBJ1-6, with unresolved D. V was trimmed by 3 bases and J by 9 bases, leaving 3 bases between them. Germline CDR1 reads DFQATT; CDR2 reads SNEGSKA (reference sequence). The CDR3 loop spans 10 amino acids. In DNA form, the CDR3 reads TGCAGTGCTAGTCCTTCACCCCTCCACTTT. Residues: CSASPSPLHF.

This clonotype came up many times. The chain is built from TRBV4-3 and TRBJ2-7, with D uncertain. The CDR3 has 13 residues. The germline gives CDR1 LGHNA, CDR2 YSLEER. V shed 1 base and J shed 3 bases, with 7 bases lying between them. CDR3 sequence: CASSQVPGYEQYF. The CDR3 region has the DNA TGCGCCAGCAGCCAAGTCCCAGGCTACGAGCAGTACTTC.

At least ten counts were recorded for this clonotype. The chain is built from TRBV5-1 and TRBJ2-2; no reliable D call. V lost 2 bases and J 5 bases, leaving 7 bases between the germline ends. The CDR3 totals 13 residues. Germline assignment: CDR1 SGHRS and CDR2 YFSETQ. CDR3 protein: CASSLGRTGELFF. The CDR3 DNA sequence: TGCGCCAGCAGCTTAGGAAGGACCGGGGAGCTGTTTTTT.

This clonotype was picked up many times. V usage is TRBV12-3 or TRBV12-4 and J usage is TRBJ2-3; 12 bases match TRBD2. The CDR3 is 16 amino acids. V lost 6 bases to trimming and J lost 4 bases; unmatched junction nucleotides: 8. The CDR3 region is CASSSRLAGDPDTQYF. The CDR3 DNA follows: TGTGCCAGCAGCTCAAGACTAGCGGGAGACCCAGATACGCAGTATTTT.

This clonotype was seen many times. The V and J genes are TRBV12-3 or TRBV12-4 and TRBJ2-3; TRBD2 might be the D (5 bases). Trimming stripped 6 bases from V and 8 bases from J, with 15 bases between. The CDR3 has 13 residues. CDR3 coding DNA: TGTGCCAGCAGCCTTGGGCCCCGGGGTACGCAGTATTTT. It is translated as CASSLGPRGTQYF.

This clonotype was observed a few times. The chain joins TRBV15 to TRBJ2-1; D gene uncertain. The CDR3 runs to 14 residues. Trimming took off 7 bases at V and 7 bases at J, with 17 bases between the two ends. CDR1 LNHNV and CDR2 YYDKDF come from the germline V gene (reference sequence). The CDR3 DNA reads TGTGCCACCAACCGAAAAGAGGTCCAGAATGAGCAGTTCTTC. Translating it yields CATNRKEVQNEQFF.

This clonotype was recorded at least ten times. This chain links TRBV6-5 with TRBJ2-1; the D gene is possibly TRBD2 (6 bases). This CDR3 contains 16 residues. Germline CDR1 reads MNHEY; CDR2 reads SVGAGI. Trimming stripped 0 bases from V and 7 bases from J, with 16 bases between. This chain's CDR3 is CASSYSGAGSLNEQFF. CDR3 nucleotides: TGTGCCAGCAGTTACTCCGGGGCGGGATCTTTAAATGAGCAGTTCTTC.

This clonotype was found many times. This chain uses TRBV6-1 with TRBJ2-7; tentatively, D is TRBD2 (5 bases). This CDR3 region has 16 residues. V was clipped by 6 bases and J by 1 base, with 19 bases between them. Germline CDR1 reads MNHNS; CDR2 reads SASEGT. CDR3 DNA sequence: TGTGCCAGCAGGCCTCCTCTTCAGACTAATTCCTACGAGCAGTACTTC. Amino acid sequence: CASRPPLQTNSYEQYF.

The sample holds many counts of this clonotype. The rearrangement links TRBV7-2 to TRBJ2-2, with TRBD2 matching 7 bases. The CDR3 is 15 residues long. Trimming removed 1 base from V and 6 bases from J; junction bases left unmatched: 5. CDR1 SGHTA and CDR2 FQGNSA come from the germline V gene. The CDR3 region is CASSLVSRGAGELFF. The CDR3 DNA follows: TGTGCCAGCAGCTTAGTATCCCGGGGGGCCGGGGAGCTGTTTTTT.

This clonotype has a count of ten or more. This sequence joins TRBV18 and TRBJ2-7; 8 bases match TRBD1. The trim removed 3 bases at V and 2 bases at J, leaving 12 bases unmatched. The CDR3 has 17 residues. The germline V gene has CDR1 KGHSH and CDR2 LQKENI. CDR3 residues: CASSPQGTGTGTYEQYF. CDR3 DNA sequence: TGTGCCAGCTCACCGCAGGGTACCGGGACAGGAACCTACGAGCAGTACTTC. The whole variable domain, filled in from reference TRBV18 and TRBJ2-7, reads NAGVMQNPRHLVRRRGQEARLRCSPMKGHSHVYWYRQLPEEGLKFMVYLQKENIIDESGMPKERFSAEFPKEGPSILRIQQVVRGDSAAYFCASSPQGTGTGTYEQYFGPGTRLTVT.

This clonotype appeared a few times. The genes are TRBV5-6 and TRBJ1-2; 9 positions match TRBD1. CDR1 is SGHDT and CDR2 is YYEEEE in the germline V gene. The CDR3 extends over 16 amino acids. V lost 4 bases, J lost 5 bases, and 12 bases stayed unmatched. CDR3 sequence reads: CASSQVMGQGDYGYTF. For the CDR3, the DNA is TGTGCCAGCAGCCAGGTGATGGGACAGGGCGATTATGGCTACACCTTC.

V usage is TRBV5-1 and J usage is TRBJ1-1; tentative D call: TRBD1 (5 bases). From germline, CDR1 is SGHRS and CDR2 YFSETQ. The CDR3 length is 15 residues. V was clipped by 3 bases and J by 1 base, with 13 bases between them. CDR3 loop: CASSWEAQGNTEAFF. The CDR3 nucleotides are TGCGCCAGCAGCTGGGAGGCCCAGGGGAACACTGAAGCTTTCTTT.

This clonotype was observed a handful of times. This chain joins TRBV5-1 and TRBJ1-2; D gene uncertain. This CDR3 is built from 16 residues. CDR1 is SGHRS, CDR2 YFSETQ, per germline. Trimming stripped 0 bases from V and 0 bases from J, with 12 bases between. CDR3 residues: CASSLASRQANYGYTF. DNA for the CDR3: TGCGCCAGCAGCTTGGCATCGCGGCAGGCTAACTATGGCTACACCTTC. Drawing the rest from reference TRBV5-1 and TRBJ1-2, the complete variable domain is KAGVTQTPRYLIKTRGQQVTLSCSPISGHRSVSWYQQTPGQGLQFLFEYFSETQRNKGNFPGRFSGRQFSNSRSEMNVSTLELGDSALYLCASSLASRQANYGYTFGSGTRLTVV.

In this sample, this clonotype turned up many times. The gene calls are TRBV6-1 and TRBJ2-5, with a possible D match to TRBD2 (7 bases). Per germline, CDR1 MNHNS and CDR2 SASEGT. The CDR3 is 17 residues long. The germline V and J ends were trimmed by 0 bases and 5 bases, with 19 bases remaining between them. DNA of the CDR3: TGTGCCAGCAGTGAAGCGCTTAAGGGGGGGAGAGTGGAGACCCAGTACTTC. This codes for CASSEALKGGRVETQYF.

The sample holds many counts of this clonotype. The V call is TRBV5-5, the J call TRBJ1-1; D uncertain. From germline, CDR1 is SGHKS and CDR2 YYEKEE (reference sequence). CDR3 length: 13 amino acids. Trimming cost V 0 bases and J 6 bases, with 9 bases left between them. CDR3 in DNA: TGTGCCAGCAGCTTGGGCCGGGTTTCTGAAGCTTTCTTT. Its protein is CASSLGRVSEAFF.

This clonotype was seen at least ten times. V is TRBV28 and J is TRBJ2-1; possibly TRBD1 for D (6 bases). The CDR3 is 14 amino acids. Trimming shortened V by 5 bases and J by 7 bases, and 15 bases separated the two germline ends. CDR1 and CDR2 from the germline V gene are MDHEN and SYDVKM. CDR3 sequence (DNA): TGTGCCAGCAGTCTCGGACAGAGACTAAATGAGCAGTTCTTC. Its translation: CASSLGQRLNEQFF.

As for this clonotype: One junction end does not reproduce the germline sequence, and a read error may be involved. CDR3 DNA: TGTGCCAGCAGTATCCCACACAAAGGGGGCGGGAGTAAATACGAGCGGTACTTC. Encoded protein: CASSIPHKGGGSKYERYF. This chain links TRBV28 with TRBJ2-7; perhaps D is TRBD1 or TRBD2 (7 bases each). The CDR3 runs to 18 residues. Germline V gene sequence: CDR1 MDHEN, CDR2 SYDVKM.

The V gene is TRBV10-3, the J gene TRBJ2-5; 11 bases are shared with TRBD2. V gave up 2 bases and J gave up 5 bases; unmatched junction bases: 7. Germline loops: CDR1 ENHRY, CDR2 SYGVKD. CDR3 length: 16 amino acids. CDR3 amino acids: CAISEALAGGSETQYF. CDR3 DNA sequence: TGTGCCATCAGTGAGGCTTTAGCGGGAGGGTCTGAGACCCAGTACTTC.